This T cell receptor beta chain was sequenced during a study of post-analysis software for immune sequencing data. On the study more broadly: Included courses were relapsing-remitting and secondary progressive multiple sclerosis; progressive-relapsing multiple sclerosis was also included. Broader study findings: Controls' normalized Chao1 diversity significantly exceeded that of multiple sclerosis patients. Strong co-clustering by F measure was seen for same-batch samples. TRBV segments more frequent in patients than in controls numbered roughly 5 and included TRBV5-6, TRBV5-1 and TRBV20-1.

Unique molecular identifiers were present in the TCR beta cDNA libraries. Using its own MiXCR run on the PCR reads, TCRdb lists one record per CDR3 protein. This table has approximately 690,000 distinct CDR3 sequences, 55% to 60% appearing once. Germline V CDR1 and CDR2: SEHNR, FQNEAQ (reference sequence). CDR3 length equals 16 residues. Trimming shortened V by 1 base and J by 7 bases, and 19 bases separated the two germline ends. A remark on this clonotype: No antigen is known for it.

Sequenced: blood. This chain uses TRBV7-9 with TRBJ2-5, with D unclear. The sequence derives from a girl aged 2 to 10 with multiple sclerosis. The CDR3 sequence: CASSLVGPLISGTQYF. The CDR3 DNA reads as TGTGCCAGCAGCTTAGTAGGACCGCTGATCTCGGGGACCCAGTACTTC.